A selection of T cell receptor beta chains follows, all from one sample in a study of T cell responses to AZD1222 COVID-19 vaccine. TCRdb's table, derived via immunoSEQ multiplex PCR, lists solely in-frame clones and lacks some. The repertoire holds approximately 160,000 clones, 90% to 95% seen once, with roughly 5% in the top ten. Sequencing was performed on peripheral blood, taken on day 0 of AZD1222 vaccination. These receptors were obtained from an adult in good health. Both conserved end residues are part of each CDR3. The D gene is left open where the match is weak. Clone size is given for some rows only: seen once, a few or many times, or a class if the clone is expanded.

.	TRBV5-6	.	TRBJ2-7	CASSVLRGNEQYF	TGTGCCAGCAGCGTTTTAAGAGGTAACGAGCAGTACTTC
TRBD2	TRBV10-3	.	TRBJ2-2	CAISDPGRREQSSGELFF	TGTGCCATCAGTGATCCGGGGAGGCGGGAGCAAAGTTCCGGGGAGCTGTTTTTT
.	TRBV7-2	.	TRBJ1-5	CASSLGGRGNQPQHF	TGTGCCAGCAGCTTAGGAGGGAGGGGTAATCAGCCCCAGCATTTT
.	TRBV10-3	.	TRBJ2-3	CAISDPSRGSGSTDTQYF	TGTGCCATCAGTGACCCCTCTCGGGGGTCGGGGAGCACAGATACGCAGTATTTT
.	TRBV10-2	.	TRBJ2-2	CASRREGANTGELFF	TGCGCCAGCAGGAGGGAGGGGGCTAACACCGGGGAGCTGTTTTTT
.	TRBV2	few	TRBJ1-5	CASSERSGNQPQHF	TGTGCCAGCAGTGAAAGGTCAGGCAATCAGCCCCAGCATTTT
TRBD1	TRBV28	.	TRBJ1-5	CASIDRVYQPQHF	TGTGCCAGCATCGACAGGGTTTATCAGCCCCAGCATTTT
.	TRBV7-2	.	TRBJ2-2	CASSAAPPLNTGELFF	TGTGCCAGCAGCGCCGCGCCCCCGTTGAACACCGGGGAGCTGTTTTTT
TRBD1	TRBV4-2	.	TRBJ2-7	CASSQVGTDQSYEQYF	TGTGCCAGCAGCCAAGTCGGGACAGACCAATCCTACGAGCAGTACTTC
.	TRBV20-1	once	TRBJ2-1	CSASVGANEQFF	TGCAGTGCTAGTGTAGGGGCCAATGAGCAGTTCTTC
.	TRBV28	.	TRBJ1-5	CASSLSRHQPQHF	TGTGCCAGCAGTTTATCAAGGCATCAGCCCCAGCATTTT
.	TRBV7-9	.	TRBJ1-1	CASSPGTEAFF	TGTGCCAGCAGCCCCGGCACTGAAGCTTTCTTT
.	TRBV9	.	TRBJ2-3	CASSVGQGRDTQYF	TGTGCCAGCAGCGTAGGGCAGGGGAGGGATACGCAGTATTTT
.	TRBV6-5	.	TRBJ2-1	CASSRGDSDDEQFF	TGTGCCAGCAGTAGAGGGGATTCGGACGATGAGCAGTTCTTC
.	TRBV29-1	.	TRBJ1-1	CSAETGGSNTEAFF	TGCAGCGCAGAGACAGGAGGGTCGAACACTGAAGCTTTCTTT
TRBD2	TRBV13	.	TRBJ2-7	CASSSWTSGSRPYEQYF	TGTGCCAGCAGCTCATGGACTAGCGGGAGCCGGCCCTACGAGCAGTACTTC
.	TRBV19	.	TRBJ1-5	CASSNLGGDSQPQHF	TGTGCCAGTAGTAACCTTGGAGGGGATAGTCAGCCCCAGCATTTT
TRBD1	TRBV5-4	.	TRBJ1-2	CASSLGDRSNYGYTF	TGTGCCAGCAGCTTGGGGGACAGAAGTAACTATGGCTACACCTTC
.	TRBV6-9	.	TRBJ1-1	CASSHDESGNTEAFF	TGTGCCAGCAGCCATGACGAGTCAGGGAACACTGAAGCTTTCTTT
TRBD2	TRBV29-1	.	TRBJ2-1	CSAVGGGAGGRHYNEQFF	TGCAGCGCTGTTGGAGGCGGGGCGGGAGGCCGCCACTACAATGAGCAGTTCTTC
.	TRBV7-2	.	TRBJ2-1	CASSLRGDNEQFF	TGTGCCAGCAGCTTACGAGGAGACAATGAGCAGTTCTTC
TRBD1	TRBV12-3/TRBV12-4	.	TRBJ1-2	CASSRTGPTGYTF	TGTGCCAGCAGTCGGACAGGGCCCACTGGCTACACCTTC
TRBD1	TRBV27	once	TRBJ1-3	CASSSRPGQGASGNTIYF	TGTGCCAGCAGTTCCCGTCCAGGACAGGGCGCCTCTGGAAACACCATATATTTT
.	TRBV6-5	.	TRBJ1-2	CASSYERYGYTF	TGTGCCAGCAGTTACGAACGGTATGGCTACACCTTC
TRBD1	TRBV6-2/TRBV6-3	.	TRBJ2-7	CASSYSEDRGHYEQYF	TGTGCCAGCAGTTACTCGGAGGACAGGGGCCATTACGAGCAGTACTTC
.	TRBV19	.	TRBJ1-5	CASSQTHQPQHF	TGTGCCAGTAGTCAGACCCATCAGCCCCAGCATTTT
.	TRBV29-1	.	TRBJ2-1	CSVEDPYLQGSYNEQFF	TGCAGCGTTGAAGATCCGTACCTTCAGGGCTCCTACAATGAGCAGTTCTTC
.	TRBV7-9	once	TRBJ2-1	CASSLLATDEQFF	TGTGCCAGCAGCTTACTAGCCACGGATGAGCAGTTCTTC
.	TRBV27	.	TRBJ1-1	CASSFKPSSPHRNTEAFF	TGTGCCAGCAGTTTCAAGCCCTCCTCCCCCCACAGAAACACTGAAGCTTTCTTT
.	TRBV28	.	TRBJ2-2	CASRRPTGELFF	TGTGCCAGTAGGCGACCCACCGGGGAGCTGTTTTTT
TRBD2	TRBV19	.	TRBJ2-1	CASSQGLAGLGAQFF	TGTGCCAGTAGTCAAGGACTAGCGGGCCTGGGGGCGCAGTTCTTC
.	TRBV4-3	.	TRBJ2-7	CASSQEQGPSYEQYF	TGCGCCAGCAGCCAAGAACAGGGCCCCTCCTACGAGCAGTACTTC
.	TRBV19	.	TRBJ2-7	CASTSVGSSYEQYF	TGTGCCAGTACTTCTGTAGGCAGCTCCTACGAGCAGTACTTC
.	TRBV2	.	TRBJ2-3	CASRHRDGTDTQYF	TGTGCCAGCAGACACCGGGACGGGACAGATACGCAGTATTTT
.	TRBV5-6	.	TRBJ1-1	CASSLQGYTEAFF	TGTGCCAGCAGCTTACAAGGGTACACTGAAGCTTTCTTT
.	TRBV3-1/TRBV3-2	.	TRBJ2-7	CASSQGGGFFYEQYF	TGTGCCAGCAGCCAAGGAGGAGGGTTCTTTTACGAGCAGTACTTC
.	TRBV27	.	TRBJ1-2	CASSPQVGSYGYTF	TGTGCCAGCAGTCCCCAGGTTGGGAGCTATGGCTACACCTTC
.	TRBV6-4	.	TRBJ2-1	CASSDTPGGGYNEQFF	TGTGCCAGCAGTGACACACCCGGTGGAGGCTACAATGAGCAGTTCTTC
TRBD1	TRBV28	.	TRBJ1-6	CASRTWGDRASSYNSPLHF	TGTGCCAGCAGGACCTGGGGGGACAGGGCTAGCTCCTATAATTCACCCCTCCACTTT
TRBD2	TRBV5-1	.	TRBJ2-1	CASSLVGLAEYNEQFF	TGCGCCAGCAGCTTGGTGGGACTAGCGGAATACAATGAGCAGTTCTTC
.	TRBV12-3/TRBV12-4	.	TRBJ2-2	CASSLVGVGELFF	TGTGCCAGCAGTTTGGTTGGGGTAGGGGAGCTGTTTTTT
TRBD2	TRBV11-2	.	TRBJ2-5	CASSSGQREGETQYF	TGTGCCAGCAGCTCCGGCCAGCGGGAGGGCGAGACCCAGTACTTC
TRBD1	TRBV7-2	.	TRBJ1-5	CASSVTGGVGQPQHF	TGTGCCAGCAGCGTAACAGGGGGGGTGGGTCAGCCCCAGCATTTT
.	TRBV12-3/TRBV12-4	once	TRBJ1-1	CASILTGAAEAFF	TGTGCCAGCATACTAACCGGGGCTGCTGAAGCTTTCTTT
TRBD2	TRBV5-4	.	TRBJ2-3	CASKGGSSGRTSTDTQYF	TGTGCCAGCAAGGGGGGGTCTAGCGGGCGGACTAGCACAGATACGCAGTATTTT
.	TRBV7-2	.	TRBJ2-2	CASSLKGGIGELFF	TGTGCCAGCAGCCTCAAGGGGGGAATCGGGGAGCTGTTTTTT
.	TRBV6-5	.	TRBJ2-3	CASSYGQATDTQYF	TGTGCCAGCAGTTACGGGCAGGCCACAGATACGCAGTATTTT
.	TRBV28	.	TRBJ1-2	CASSPNPDVIDGYTF	TGTGCCAGCAGTCCCAACCCCGACGTAATCGATGGCTACACCTTC
.	TRBV18	once	TRBJ1-5	CASSPAQGMDQPQHF	TGTGCCAGCTCACCCGCCCAGGGAATGGACCAGCCCCAGCATTTT
.	TRBV7-2	.	TRBJ1-6	CASSLARQGRFNSPLHF	TGTGCCAGCAGCTTAGCGCGGCAGGGCCGGTTCAATTCACCCCTCCACTTT
.	TRBV5-1	.	TRBJ2-7	CASSDTAEQYF	TGCGCCAGCAGCGACACCGCCGAGCAGTACTTC
TRBD2	TRBV7-9	.	TRBJ2-2	CASSRVSGRAGSTGELFF	TGTGCCAGCAGCCGGGTGAGCGGGAGGGCCGGAAGCACCGGGGAGCTGTTTTTT
TRBD2	TRBV2	.	TRBJ2-1	CAGRSGRAGNEQFF	TGTGCCGGCCGAAGCGGGAGGGCCGGGAATGAGCAGTTCTTC